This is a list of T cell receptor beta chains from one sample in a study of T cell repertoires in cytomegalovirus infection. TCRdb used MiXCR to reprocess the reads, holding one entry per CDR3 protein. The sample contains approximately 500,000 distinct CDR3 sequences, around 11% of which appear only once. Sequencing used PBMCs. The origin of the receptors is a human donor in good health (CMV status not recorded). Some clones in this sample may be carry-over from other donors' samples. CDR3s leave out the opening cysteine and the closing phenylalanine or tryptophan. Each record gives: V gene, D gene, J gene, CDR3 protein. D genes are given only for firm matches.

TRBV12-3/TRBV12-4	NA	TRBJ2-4	ASSSAPQETNIQY
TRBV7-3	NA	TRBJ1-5	ASSLSTNQPQH
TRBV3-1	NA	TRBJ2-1	ASRRDPYNEQF
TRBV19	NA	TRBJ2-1	ASSIKGGHEQF
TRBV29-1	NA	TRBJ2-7	SVAKRLSSYEQY
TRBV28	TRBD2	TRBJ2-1	ASSFPQMRERLYNEQF
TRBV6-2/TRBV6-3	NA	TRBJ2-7	ASRQGGPYEQY
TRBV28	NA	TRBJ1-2	ASSRTSGDGYT
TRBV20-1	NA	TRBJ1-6	SARDPKGNSPLH
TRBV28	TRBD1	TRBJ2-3	ASSFSTGGTDTQY
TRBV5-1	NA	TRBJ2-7	ASSRSTGDYYEQY
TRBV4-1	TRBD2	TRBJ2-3	ASSQVGLADTDTQY
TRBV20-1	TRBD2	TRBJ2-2	SASMTSGDTGELF
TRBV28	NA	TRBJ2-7	ASSSVRTSYYEQY
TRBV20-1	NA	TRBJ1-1	SARQSGTEAF
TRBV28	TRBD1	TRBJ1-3	ASSPGVWDRGPGNTIY
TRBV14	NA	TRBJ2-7	ASSQGGVRGEQY
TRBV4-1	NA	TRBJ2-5	ASSQNRDGQETQY
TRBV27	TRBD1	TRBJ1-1	ASSPGGPPEAF
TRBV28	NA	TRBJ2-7	ASSLLSLTYEQY
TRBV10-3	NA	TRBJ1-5	AISESEWDRNQPQH
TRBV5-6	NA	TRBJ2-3	ASMNGGISTDTQY
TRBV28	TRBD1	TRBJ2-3	ASSNDRGRGTDTQY
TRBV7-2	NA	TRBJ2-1	ASSYTKYNEQF
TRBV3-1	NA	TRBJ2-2	ASGGDRNTGELF
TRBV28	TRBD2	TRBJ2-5	ACTGLAEETQY
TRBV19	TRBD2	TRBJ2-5	ASSPTSGVYQETQY
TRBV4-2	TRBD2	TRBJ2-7	ASSQGLAGAEQY
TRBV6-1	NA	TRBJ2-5	ASSASPQETQY
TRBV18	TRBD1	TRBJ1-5	ASSPPDRVDQPQH
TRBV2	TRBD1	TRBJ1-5	ASMPQGAGPQH
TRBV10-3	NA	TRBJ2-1	AISESGGPYNEQF
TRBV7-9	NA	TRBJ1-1	ASSLEGGTGHTEAF
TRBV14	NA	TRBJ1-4	ASSHATYSANEKLF
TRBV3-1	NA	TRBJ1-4	DSSQDLGSIGEKLF
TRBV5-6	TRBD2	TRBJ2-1	ASSLELVGGNNNEQF
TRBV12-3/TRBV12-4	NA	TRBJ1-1	ASSLVATEAF
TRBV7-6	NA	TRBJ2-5	ASSPSGLETQY
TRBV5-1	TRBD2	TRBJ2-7	ASSLVSSGRNPYEQY
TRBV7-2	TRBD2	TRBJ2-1	ASSPRRLAGEHEQF
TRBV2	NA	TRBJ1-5	AIGGDIGKNSNQPQH
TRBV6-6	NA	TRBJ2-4	ASSYWGGGGKNIQY